Following are 31 T cell receptor beta chains from one sample sequenced in a study of T cell repertoires in cytomegalovirus infection. One entry per CDR3 protein results from TCRdb running MiXCR on the reads. The data hold more than 250,000 distinct CDR3 sequences, with 20% to 30% observed a single time. These receptors' antigens are unknown. The material was cultured PBMCs, obtained from culture after CMV antigen stimulation. The receptor set was obtained from a human donor in good health (CMV status not recorded). Some clones in this sample may be carry-over from other donors' samples.

The rearrangement links TRBV4-3 to TRBJ2-3, with D possibly TRBD1 on 6 matching bases. Germline loops: CDR1 LGHNA, CDR2 YSLEER. V was cut by 0 bases and J by 4 bases, with 14 bases left in between. The CDR3 has 16 amino acids. The CDR3 DNA sequence: TGCGCCAGCAGCCAAGATCCGGGACAAAACTCAGATACGCAGTATTTT. The encoded protein is CASSQDPGQNSDTQYF.

The chain carries TRBV7-9 and TRBJ1-6, with D hard to call. Trimming removed 5 bases at V and 6 bases at J, with 23 bases between. CDR3 size: 18 residues. Germline V lookup: CDR1 SEHNR, CDR2 FQNEAQ (reference sequence). The chain's CDR3 is CASSEPPLGYGPNSPLHF. The CDR3, as DNA: TGTGCCAGCAGCGAACCTCCGTTAGGGTACGGGCCTAATTCACCCCTCCACTTT. Variable domain in full (rest from reference TRBV7-9 and TRBJ1-6): DTGVSQNPRHKITKRGQNVTFRCDPISEHNRLYWYRQTLGQGPEFLTYFQNEAQLEKSRLLSDRFSAERPKGSFSTLEIQRTEQGDSAMYLCASSEPPLGYGPNSPLHFGNGTRLTVT.

The chain has TRBV2 and TRBJ1-5; D may be TRBD1 (6 bases). Trimming left V 7 bases short and J 6 bases short, with 16 bases between. This CDR3 has 14 residues. Per the germline V gene, CDR1 is SNHLY and CDR2 is FYNNEI. This chain's CDR3 is CASMNGGGGQPQHF. The CDR3 DNA sequence: TGTGCCAGCATGAACGGGGGGGGCGGTCAGCCCCAGCATTTT.

This clonotype was counted only a few times. The chain employs TRBV6-6 and TRBJ1-5, with unresolved D. Trimming cost V 5 bases and J 1 base, with 6 bases left between them. In germline, CDR1 is MNHNY, CDR2 SVGAGI (reference sequence). The CDR3 has 13 amino acids. CDR3 sequence: CASSAGSNQPQHF. The CDR3 region has the DNA TGTGCCAGCAGTGCGGGAAGCAATCAGCCCCAGCATTTT.

The sample holds many counts of this clonotype. The genes are TRBV7-2 and TRBJ1-1; weak D call: TRBD1 (6 bases). Looked up from germline, CDR1 is SGHTA and CDR2 is FQGNSA. V lost 5 bases, J lost 5 bases, and 12 bases lay in between. The CDR3 is 13 residues long. The CDR3 DNA reads TGTGCCAGCAGCGAACAGGGTAGAACTGAAGCTTTCTTT. As protein: CASSEQGRTEAFF.

The chain links TRBV15 to TRBJ2-7; a possible D gene is TRBD2 (6 bases). Per germline, CDR1 LNHNV and CDR2 YYDKDF (reference sequence). The CDR3 loop spans 14 amino acids. V was pared by 5 bases and J by 4 bases, with 15 bases between. The CDR3 loop is CATSGPGLRYEQYF. The CDR3 DNA is TGTGCCACCAGCGGGCCGGGACTCAGATACGAGCAGTACTTC.

This clonotype was observed many times. CDR3 sequence: CASSEARTPGRGYTF. The CDR3 nucleotides read TGTGCCAGCAGTGAAGCTCGGACACCCGGTCGGGGCTACACCTTC. V gene TRBV2 combines with J gene TRBJ1-2; the D gene is possibly TRBD1 (5 bases). In germline, CDR1 is SNHLY, CDR2 FYNNEI. This CDR3 is built from 15 residues. The V gene lost 0 bases and the J gene lost 8 bases, with 16 bases spanning the gap.

This chain joins TRBV7-2 and TRBJ1-1; D call uncertain. The CDR3 extends over 15 amino acids. Germline V CDR1 and CDR2: SGHTA, FQGNSA. V lost 1 base to trimming and J lost 1 base, with 10 bases between them. For the CDR3, the DNA is TGTGCCAGCAGCTTAGGCCCATCTGAGAACACTGAAGCTTTCTTT. Translated, it gives CASSLGPSENTEAFF.

This clonotype was detected ten times or more. The V gene is TRBV7-8, the J gene TRBJ1-3; D not certain. This CDR3 spans 14 amino acids. The V gene lost 0 bases and the J gene lost 3 bases, with 6 bases spanning the gap. Germline lookup yields CDR1 SGHVS and CDR2 FQNEAQ. The CDR3 DNA follows: TGTGCCAGCAGCTTAGCGGGTGGTGGAAACACCATATATTTT. Protein sequence: CASSLAGGGNTIYF.

This clonotype was counted ten times or more. The chain uses TRBV7-2 and TRBJ2-1, with D possibly TRBD2 on 6 matching bases. Germline CDR1 reads SGHTA; CDR2 reads FQGNSA. The CDR3 runs 15 residues. The V gene lost 5 bases and the J gene lost 3 bases, with 14 bases spanning the gap. The CDR3 sequence is CASSPGGEDYNEQFF. CDR3 bases: TGTGCCAGCAGCCCCGGTGGGGAGGACTACAATGAGCAGTTCTTC.

This clonotype was detected ten times or more. The chain recombines TRBV7-2 with TRBJ2-1; 10 positions match TRBD2. Germline V gene sequence: CDR1 SGHTA, CDR2 FQGNSA. The CDR3 has 14 residues. With 6 bases clipped from V and 5 bases from J, the junction kept 4 bases outside the gene matches. The DNA for the CDR3 is TGTGCCAGCAGGAGCGGGAGGGAAAACAATGAGCAGTTCTTC. It translates to CASRSGRENNEQFF.

In its sample, this clonotype was seen a few times. The chain is built from TRBV6-1 and TRBJ2-5, with TRBD1 identical over 8 bases. Germline-derived CDR1 and CDR2 are MNHNS and SASEGT. With V trimmed by 3 bases and J by 4 bases, 10 bases remained unmatched. The CDR3 length is 16 residues. The CDR3 reads CASSDWTGQSGETQYF. The CDR3 nucleotides read TGTGCCAGCAGTGACTGGACAGGGCAATCGGGAGAGACCCAGTACTTC.

The rearrangement joins TRBV20-1 to TRBJ1-1, with D maybe TRBD1 (5 bases). V dropped 5 bases and J dropped 2 bases, with 6 bases sitting between them. The germline V gene encodes CDR1 DFQATT and CDR2 SNEGSKA (reference sequence). This CDR3 is built from 11 residues. The CDR3 DNA follows: TGCAGTGCTGGGGACAACACTGAAGCTTTCTTT. Amino acids: CSAGDNTEAFF.

This clonotype occurred a few times. This chain uses TRBV28 with TRBJ1-1; tentatively, D is TRBD1 (6 bases). CDR3 size: 13 residues. CDR1 and CDR2 from the germline V gene are MDHEN and SYDVKM. The V end was cut by 7 bases, the J end by 1 base, with 10 bases between. The chain's CDR3 is CASIGGQNTEAFF. The CDR3 nucleotides are TGTGCCAGCATCGGGGGACAGAACACTGAAGCTTTCTTT.

Only one count was recorded for this clonotype. The chain is built from TRBV28 and TRBJ1-1; 9 positions match TRBD1. The CDR3 has 14 residues. CDR1 MDHEN and CDR2 SYDVKM come from the germline V gene. Trimming removed 2 bases from V and 7 bases from J; junction bases left unmatched: 5. The CDR3 loop reads CASSLRWTGVEAFF. CDR3 nucleotides: TGTGCCAGCAGTTTACGCTGGACAGGGGTTGAAGCTTTCTTT.

This clonotype occurred a few times. The J gene is TRBJ2-1, the V gene TRBV15; 13 bases are shared with TRBD2. CDR3 length: 19 amino acids. Germline V CDR1 and CDR2: LNHNV, YYDKDF (reference sequence). Unmatched junction bases numbered 12, after V lost 5 bases and J lost 2 bases. CDR3 in amino acids: CATSPRLAGGAAAYNEQFF. The CDR3 DNA reads as TGTGCCACCAGCCCCCGACTAGCGGGAGGTGCGGCGGCCTACAATGAGCAGTTCTTC.

A single count supports this clonotype. The J gene is TRBJ1-1, the V gene TRBV20-1; D remains unclear. V lost 6 bases and J 0 bases, leaving 8 bases between the germline ends. The germline gives CDR1 DFQATT, CDR2 SNEGSKA (reference sequence). CDR3 length equals 12 residues. CDR3 DNA sequence: TGCAGTGCCTGGCTTATGAACACTGAAGCTTTCTTT. Translating gives CSAWLMNTEAFF.

V usage is TRBV19 and J usage is TRBJ1-1, with TRBD1 matching 7 bases. V lost 11 bases and J lost 2; bases outside the gene matches: 11. Per germline, CDR1 LNHDA and CDR2 SQIVND (reference sequence). The CDR3 is made up of 14 amino acids. CDR3 amino acids: CAAKTGPTNTEAFF. The CDR3 DNA reads as TGTGCCGCCAAGACAGGGCCAACAAACACTGAAGCTTTCTTT. Drawing the rest from reference TRBV19 and TRBJ1-1, the complete variable domain is DGGITQSPKYLFRKEGQNVTLSCEQNLNHDAMYWYRQDPGQGLRLIYYSQIVNDFQKGDIAEGYSVSREKKESFPLTVTSAQKNPTAFYLCAAKTGPTNTEAFFGQGTRLTVV.

This clonotype was counted many times. The chain is built from TRBV7-2 and TRBJ2-3; TRBD2 agrees at 8 bases. There are 15 residues in the CDR3. V shed 4 bases, J shed 4 bases, and the junction held 7 bases outside the gene matches. Germline CDR1 reads SGHTA; CDR2 reads FQGNSA. The CDR3 region has the DNA TGTGCCAGCAGCTCGAGCGGGAGTTTTGCAGATACGCAGTATTTT. It translates to CASSSSGSFADTQYF. Full variable domain (outside the CDR3, taken from reference TRBV7-2 and TRBJ2-3): GAGVSQSPSNKVTEKGKDVELRCDPISGHTALYWYRQSLGQGLEFLIYFQGNSAPDKSGLPSDRFSAERTGGSVSTLTIQRTQQEDSAVYLCASSSSGSFADTQYFGPGTRLTVL.

The V gene is TRBV5-6, the J gene TRBJ1-1, with D possibly matching TRBD1 (5 bases). The germline V and J ends were trimmed by 1 base and 3 bases, with 13 bases remaining between them. Germline CDR1 SGHDT, CDR2 YYEEEE. This CDR3 is built from 15 residues. CDR3 sequence (DNA): TGTGCCAGCAGCTTGCGGGGGACTCAGGACACTGAAGCTTTCTTT. Translation gives CASSLRGTQDTEAFF.

This clonotype came up many times. The rearrangement links TRBV7-2 to TRBJ2-1, with D perhaps given as TRBD1 or TRBD2 (6 bases each). This CDR3 region has 18 residues. Trimming left V 0 bases short and J 5 bases short, with 20 bases between. The germline V gene encodes CDR1 SGHTA and CDR2 FQGNSA. The CDR3 sequence is CASSLASGGLGANNEQFF. The CDR3, as DNA: TGTGCCAGCAGCTTAGCTTCCGGGGGCCTAGGGGCGAACAATGAGCAGTTCTTC.

In this sample, this clonotype turned up a few times. The chain links TRBV7-2 to TRBJ2-7; TRBD2 agrees at 11 bases. The CDR3 is 19 amino acids. J lost 2 bases, V lost 4 bases, and 16 bases had no gene match. CDR1 is SGHTA, CDR2 FQGNSA, per germline. The CDR3 is CASSYRPLLAGGNPYEQYF. The CDR3 DNA reads as TGTGCCAGCAGCTACCGCCCCCTTCTAGCGGGAGGAAACCCCTACGAGCAGTACTTC.

The chain recombines TRBV2 with TRBJ1-3; tentative D call: TRBD1 (5 bases). Trimming pared 6 bases from V and 0 bases from J, leaving 27 bases between. The length of the CDR3 is 20 residues. CDR1 and CDR2 (germline): SNHLY, FYNNEI. In DNA, the CDR3 is TGTGCCAGCAGCGATCGGCGGCAGGGCACTACTCACCTCTCTGGAAACACCATATATTTT. Translating it yields CASSDRRQGTTHLSGNTIYF.

This clonotype has at least ten counts. The DNA for the CDR3 is TGTGCCAGCAGCTCGGCCGGGACAGCCGACGAGCAGTACGTC. Its translation is CASSSAGTADEQYV. V and J are TRBV7-8 and TRBJ2-7, with 7 bases lining up with TRBD1. The germline gives CDR1 SGHVS, CDR2 FQNEAQ. CDR3 length equals 14 residues. J was trimmed by 5 bases and V by 4 bases; bases with no gene match: 8.

The chain is built from TRBV7-2 and TRBJ1-2, with unresolved D. Germline assignment: CDR1 SGHTA and CDR2 FQGNSA. V lost 5 bases to trimming and J lost 4 bases, with 17 bases between them. The length of the CDR3 is 15 residues. The CDR3 loop reads CASSPVRAVGYGYTF. CDR3 coding DNA: TGTGCCAGCAGCCCCGTTAGGGCGGTGGGCTATGGCTACACCTTC.

The gene calls are TRBV10-3 and TRBJ2-3; 7 bases map to TRBD1. V lost 10 bases to trimming and J lost 0 bases; unmatched junction nucleotides: 13. CDR1 and CDR2 from the germline V gene are ENHRY and SYGVKD. CDR3 length equals 16 residues. This chain's CDR3 is CASDPGTVPSTDTQYF. The CDR3 DNA reads as TGTGCCAGCGACCCCGGGACAGTCCCAAGCACAGATACGCAGTATTTT.

This sequence joins TRBV5-1 and TRBJ2-2, with a possible D match to TRBD1 (6 bases). The CDR3 has 16 residues. V was cut by 0 bases and J by 0 bases, with 9 bases left in between. Germline CDR1 is SGHRS and CDR2 is YFSETQ. CDR3 DNA sequence: TGCGCCAGCAGCTTGGGGGGGACACCGAACACCGGGGAGCTGTTTTTT. It specifies CASSLGGTPNTGELFF.

In DNA, the CDR3 is TGTGCCAGCAGTGAGAACAGGGGGGTCGTAGAGACCCAGTACTTC. It yields the protein CASSENRGVVETQYF. V gene TRBV6-1 combines with J gene TRBJ2-5; 8 bases agree with TRBD1. J gave up 4 bases and V 3 bases, and 7 bases lay outside the gene matches. Germline V gene data show CDR1 as MNHNS and CDR2 as SASEGT. This CDR3 has 15 residues.

The chain links TRBV7-2 to TRBJ1-5; D ambiguous. This CDR3 comprises 14 residues. Trimming shortened V by 4 bases and J by 5 bases, and 12 bases separated the two germline ends. Germline-derived CDR1 and CDR2 are SGHTA and FQGNSA. The CDR3 region is CASSSVGVHQPQHF. The CDR3 coding sequence is TGTGCCAGCAGCTCTGTTGGCGTCCATCAGCCCCAGCATTTT.

This clonotype showed up just a few times. This rearrangement joins TRBV7-2 to TRBJ2-3; D gene uncertain. CDR3 length: 14 amino acids. Deletions cut 3 bases from V and 2 bases from J, with 9 bases between. Germline V CDR1 and CDR2: SGHTA, FQGNSA. The CDR3 nucleotides read TGTGCCAGCAGCTTCTGGGGAAACACAGATACGCAGTATTTT. Translation gives CASSFWGNTDTQYF. Full variable domain (missing parts from reference TRBV7-2 and TRBJ2-3): GAGVSQSPSNKVTEKGKDVELRCDPISGHTALYWYRQSLGQGLEFLIYFQGNSAPDKSGLPSDRFSAERTGGSVSTLTIQRTQQEDSAVYLCASSFWGNTDTQYFGPGTRLTVL.

This chain connects TRBV12-3 or TRBV12-4 to TRBJ2-3; D gene uncertain. The CDR3 totals 15 residues. Between the trimmed V and J ends, which lost 10 bases and 0 bases, there was a span of 17 bases. The CDR3 protein is CAIRRSLRSTDTQYF. For the CDR3, the DNA is TGTGCCATCCGAAGGAGCCTACGAAGCACAGATACGCAGTATTTT.